What follows is one T cell receptor beta chain and its context. Its target is not known. The PCR had 60 Vbeta and 13 Jbeta primers. The table came from immunoSEQ multiplex PCR; TCRdb's copy has only in-frame clones and leaves some out. The sample yields some 130,000 clones, over 70% seen once. J gave up 8 bases and V 3 bases, and 5 bases lay outside the gene matches. This CDR3 comprises 14 residues. CDR1 and CDR2 (germline): SGHDT, YYEEEE. The data belong to a study of cytomegalovirus exposure and HLA in healthy donors. Study-level results: In a later analysis, compared with equally common non-associated chains, HLA-associated beta chains were more expanded. Upon later analysis, TCR association rates were observed to vary by HLA locus, being highest for DRB1 and lowest for HLA-C.

The V gene is TRBV5-6, the J gene TRBJ1-4; 9 nucleotides match TRBD1. The origin of this receptor is a woman between 40 and 50 years old in good health and CMV-seronegative. The sample comprised PBMCs. Written as DNA, the CDR3 is TGTGCCAGCAGCTGGACAGGGGACGGGGAAAAACTGTTTTTT. Amino acid sequence: CASSWTGDGEKLFF.